This TCR beta chain is from a study of blood T cell repertoires in COVID-19. For the study at large: Sites across the United States, Italy and Spain contributed samples from acute and convalescent COVID-19. The analysed material was cDNA or gDNA that came from T cells, B-cell-depleted T cells, or PBMCs.

Germline lookup yields CDR1 SGHRS and CDR2 YFSETQ. V was clipped by 2 bases and J by 1 base; unmatched bases: 5. CDR3 length: 15 residues. Authors' analysis steps: From reference gene primer amplification, estimates of nucleated cell counts were derived. Generated by immunoSEQ multiplex PCR, the TCRdb table keeps only in-frame clones and is missing some. From that table come the V and J calls and clone size; the DNA was used to work out D and trimming. The table records some 330,000 clones, approximately 87% of them present only once. The receptor was isolated from a woman aged 45-65 years with active or convalescent COVID-19. The chain links TRBV5-1 to TRBJ1-1; TRBD1 matches 7 bases. The sample was peripheral blood. The DNA of the CDR3 is TGCGCCAGCAGCTTACAGGGGACCCAGAACACTGAAGCTTTCTTT. It is translated as CASSLQGTQNTEAFF.